The rows below give T cell receptor beta chains drawn from one sample of a study of graft-versus-host responses after intestinal transplantation. Some clones are missing from TCRdb's copy, which holds only in-frame ones; the method was immunoSEQ multiplex PCR. The sample records roughly 53,000 clones, about 90% being singletons. Sequenced here: PBMCs, sampled about 93 weeks after intestinal transplant. Source of these receptors: a human patient who received an intestinal transplant, so some T cells may come from the graft donor. Each CDR3 is given with its conserved first and last residue. Fields, in order: clone size, V gene, J gene, D gene, CDR3 protein, CDR3 DNA. A D gene is named only where the DNA matches it firmly. Not every row has a clone size; where given, it reads once, few, many or a size class.

abundance: .; v_gene: TRBV5-1; j_gene: TRBJ2-5; d_gene: .; CDR3aa: CASSLSGETQYF; CDR3nt: TGCGCCAGCAGCTTGTCCGGAGAGACCCAGTACTTC
abundance: .; v_gene: TRBV11-3; j_gene: TRBJ2-7; d_gene: .; CDR3aa: CAVQLLGTQSLYEQYF; CDR3nt: TGTGCCGTCCAGCTTTTGGGGACACAATCCCTCTACGAGCAGTACTTC
abundance: once; v_gene: TRBV5-1; j_gene: TRBJ1-6; d_gene: .; CDR3aa: CASSLEGIGYNSPLHF; CDR3nt: TGCGCCAGCAGCTTGGAGGGGATCGGCTATAATTCACCCCTCCACTTT
abundance: .; v_gene: TRBV29-1; j_gene: TRBJ1-1; d_gene: .; CDR3aa: CSVRGVLNTEAFF; CDR3nt: TGCAGCGTACGAGGGGTATTAAACACTGAAGCTTTCTTT
abundance: .; v_gene: TRBV19; j_gene: TRBJ2-5; d_gene: TRBD2; CDR3aa: CASKKSGTSEETQYF; CDR3nt: TGTGCCAGTAAGAAGTCTGGGACTAGCGAAGAGACCCAGTACTTC
abundance: .; v_gene: TRBV10-2; j_gene: TRBJ2-7; d_gene: TRBD2; CDR3aa: CASQAGTSLYEQYF; CDR3nt: TGCGCCAGTCAAGCCGGGACTAGTCTCTACGAGCAGTACTTC
abundance: .; v_gene: TRBV11-1; j_gene: TRBJ2-7; d_gene: .; CDR3aa: CASSLEEGRSYEQYF; CDR3nt: TGTGCCAGCAGCTTAGAAGAGGGCCGATCCTACGAGCAGTACTTC
abundance: .; v_gene: TRBV18; j_gene: TRBJ2-5; d_gene: TRBD1; CDR3aa: CASSPQQGAQSETQYF; CDR3nt: TGTGCCAGCTCACCTCAACAGGGGGCGCAATCGGAGACCCAGTACTTC
abundance: .; v_gene: TRBV9; j_gene: TRBJ1-1; d_gene: .; CDR3aa: CASSPSTPEAFF; CDR3nt: TGTGCCAGCAGCCCTTCTACCCCTGAAGCTTTCTTT
abundance: .; v_gene: TRBV6-1; j_gene: TRBJ2-2; d_gene: TRBD1; CDR3aa: CASSVYGTGDTGELFF; CDR3nt: TGTGCCAGCAGTGTTTACGGGACAGGGGACACCGGGGAGCTGTTTTTT
abundance: .; v_gene: TRBV7-3; j_gene: TRBJ1-6; d_gene: .; CDR3aa: CASSTQKGSPLHF; CDR3nt: TGTGCCAGCAGCACTCAAAAAGGTTCACCCCTCCACTTT
abundance: .; v_gene: TRBV6-4; j_gene: TRBJ2-3; d_gene: TRBD1; CDR3aa: CASSDGTGGDTQYF; CDR3nt: TGTGCCAGCAGTGACGGGACAGGGGGCGATACGCAGTATTTT
abundance: once; v_gene: TRBV11-3; j_gene: TRBJ2-2; d_gene: .; CDR3aa: CASSWRAGELFF; CDR3nt: TGTGCCAGCAGCTGGCGCGCCGGGGAGCTGTTTTTT
abundance: .; v_gene: TRBV2; j_gene: TRBJ2-4; d_gene: .; CDR3aa: CASSDRGIKNIQYF; CDR3nt: TGTGCCAGCAGTGATCGGGGGATCAAAAACATTCAGTACTTC
abundance: .; v_gene: TRBV5-1; j_gene: TRBJ2-1; d_gene: TRBD2; CDR3aa: CASSPEAGGINEQFF; CDR3nt: TGCGCCAGCAGCCCCGAGGCGGGGGGAATCAATGAGCAGTTCTTC